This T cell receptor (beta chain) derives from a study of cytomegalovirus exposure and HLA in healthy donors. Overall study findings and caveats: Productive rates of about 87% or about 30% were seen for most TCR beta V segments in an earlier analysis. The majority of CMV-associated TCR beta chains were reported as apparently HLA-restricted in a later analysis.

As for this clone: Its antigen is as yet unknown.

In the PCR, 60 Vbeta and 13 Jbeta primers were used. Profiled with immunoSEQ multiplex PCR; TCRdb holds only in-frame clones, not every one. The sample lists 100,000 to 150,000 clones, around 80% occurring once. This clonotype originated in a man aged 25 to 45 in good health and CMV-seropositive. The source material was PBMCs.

CDR3 bases: TGTGCCTCCAGGGACAGGGCAGTGGGGGCCAACGTCCTGACTTTC. It translates to CASRDRAVGANVLTF. The chain is built from TRBV19 and TRBJ2-6; 9 positions agree with TRBD1. CDR1 is LNHDA, CDR2 SQIVND, per germline (reference sequence). V shed 11 bases and J 4 bases; nucleotides not matched to a gene: 9. This CDR3 is 15 amino acids long.